These T cell receptor beta chains were read from a single sample in a study of cytomegalovirus exposure and HLA in healthy donors. TCRdb's copy holds only in-frame clones and misses some; the assay was immunoSEQ multiplex PCR. The repertoire holds about 150,000 clones, over 70% seen once, with under 2% in the top ten. The material sequenced was PBMCs. These TCRs come from a middle-aged woman in good health and CMV-seronegative. Both conserved end residues are part of each CDR3. Fields, in order: CDR3 protein, CDR3 DNA, clone size, V gene, J gene, D gene. A D gene is named only where the DNA matches it firmly. For some rows the clone size is stated as once, few or many, or as a class when expanded; others skip it.

cdr3_aa: CASSEPEKNTEAFF; cdr3_nt: TGTGCCAGCAGTGAACCGGAGAAGAACACTGAAGCTTTCTTT; clone_size: -; v_call: TRBV6-1; j_call: TRBJ1-1; d_call: -
cdr3_aa: CASSLSSGIEAFF; cdr3_nt: TGTGCCAGCAGTTTGTCCTCGGGGATTGAAGCTTTCTTT; clone_size: -; v_call: TRBV27; j_call: TRBJ1-1; d_call: -
cdr3_aa: CASSPLFRGSYGYTF; cdr3_nt: TGTGCCAGCAGTCCCCTCTTTCGGGGGAGCTATGGCTACACCTTC; clone_size: -; v_call: TRBV28; j_call: TRBJ1-2; d_call: -
cdr3_aa: CASSGPMGGTEAFF; cdr3_nt: TGTGCCAGCAGCGGCCCGATGGGGGGCACTGAAGCTTTCTTT; clone_size: -; v_call: TRBV9; j_call: TRBJ1-1; d_call: -
cdr3_aa: CASSLSGRETDTQYF; cdr3_nt: TGTGCCAGCAGCTTGAGCGGGAGGGAAACAGATACGCAGTATTTT; clone_size: -; v_call: TRBV5-4; j_call: TRBJ2-3; d_call: TRBD2
cdr3_aa: CSVSTGSNEKLFF; cdr3_nt: TGCAGCGTGTCGACAGGGAGTAATGAAAAACTGTTTTTT; clone_size: -; v_call: TRBV29-1; j_call: TRBJ1-4; d_call: TRBD1
cdr3_aa: CASSPLKGPSETQYF; cdr3_nt: TGTGCCAGCAGTCCACTAAAGGGGCCCTCGGAGACCCAGTACTTC; clone_size: -; v_call: TRBV14; j_call: TRBJ2-5; d_call: -
cdr3_aa: CASTQGAMNTEAFF; cdr3_nt: TGTGCCAGCACGCAGGGGGCCATGAACACTGAAGCTTTCTTT; clone_size: -; v_call: TRBV2; j_call: TRBJ1-1; d_call: TRBD1
cdr3_aa: CASSFGVAEVYNEQFF; cdr3_nt: TGTGCCAGCAGCTTTGGGGTAGCGGAGGTCTACAATGAGCAGTTCTTC; clone_size: -; v_call: TRBV5-6; j_call: TRBJ2-1; d_call: -
cdr3_aa: CASSLGLRAGELFF; cdr3_nt: TGTGCCAGCAGCTTAGGACTAAGGGCCGGGGAGCTGTTTTTT; clone_size: -; v_call: TRBV11-3; j_call: TRBJ2-2; d_call: -
cdr3_aa: CASSENPREGTNEQFF; cdr3_nt: TGTGCCAGCAGTGAAAATCCGAGGGAGGGGACCAATGAGCAGTTCTTC; clone_size: -; v_call: TRBV2; j_call: TRBJ2-1; d_call: TRBD2
cdr3_aa: CASSPRRDSRNTEAFF; cdr3_nt: TGTGCCAGCTCACCAAGGCGGGACAGCAGGAACACTGAAGCTTTCTTT; clone_size: -; v_call: TRBV18; j_call: TRBJ1-1; d_call: TRBD1
cdr3_aa: CASSSSSWRADNEQFF; cdr3_nt: TGTGCCAGCAGCTCCTCTTCTTGGAGGGCAGACAATGAGCAGTTCTTC; clone_size: -; v_call: TRBV5-5; j_call: TRBJ2-1; d_call: -
cdr3_aa: CASSRTSSRETQYF; cdr3_nt: TGTGCCAGCAGTAGGACTAGTTCGCGCGAGACCCAGTACTTC; clone_size: -; v_call: TRBV6-1; j_call: TRBJ2-5; d_call: TRBD2
cdr3_aa: CASSYPGLAVDEQFF; cdr3_nt: TGTGCCAGCAGCTATCCGGGACTAGCAGTCGATGAGCAGTTCTTC; clone_size: -; v_call: TRBV7-9; j_call: TRBJ2-1; d_call: TRBD2
cdr3_aa: CASNPWGGLNTGELFF; cdr3_nt: TGCGCCAGCAACCCCTGGGGGGGCCTGAACACCGGGGAGCTGTTTTTT; clone_size: -; v_call: TRBV5-1; j_call: TRBJ2-2; d_call: -
cdr3_aa: CASSARERGGEQYF; cdr3_nt: TGTGCCAGCAGTGCGCGGGAACGAGGTGGCGAGCAGTACTTC; clone_size: -; v_call: TRBV6-5; j_call: TRBJ2-7; d_call: -
cdr3_aa: CASGTSGASSYEQYF; cdr3_nt: TGTGCCAGCGGGACTAGCGGGGCGAGCTCCTACGAGCAGTACTTC; clone_size: -; v_call: TRBV28; j_call: TRBJ2-7; d_call: TRBD2
cdr3_aa: CASSFRLRAGGLSSYEQYF; cdr3_nt: TGTGCCAGCAGCTTTAGGTTACGAGCGGGGGGTCTCAGCTCCTACGAGCAGTACTTC; clone_size: -; v_call: TRBV7-6; j_call: TRBJ2-7; d_call: TRBD2
cdr3_aa: CASSLTGYQETQYF; cdr3_nt: TGTGCCAGCAGCCTGACAGGGTACCAAGAGACCCAGTACTTC; clone_size: -; v_call: TRBV6-5; j_call: TRBJ2-5; d_call: TRBD1
cdr3_aa: CASSPRGGQGAAEQFF; cdr3_nt: TGTGCCAGCAGCCCGCGGGGGGGTCAGGGGGCTGCTGAGCAGTTCTTC; clone_size: few; v_call: TRBV9; j_call: TRBJ2-1; d_call: -
cdr3_aa: CSSSLGGLRNTEAFF; cdr3_nt: TGTTCCAGCAGCTTAGGAGGTCTTAGGAACACTGAAGCTTTCTTT; clone_size: -; v_call: TRBV7-9; j_call: TRBJ1-1; d_call: -
cdr3_aa: CASSRGGAAETQYF; cdr3_nt: TGCGCCAGCAGCCGAGGCGGGGCCGCGGAGACCCAGTACTTC; clone_size: -; v_call: TRBV5-1; j_call: TRBJ2-5; d_call: -
cdr3_aa: CASSASSGSYEQYF; cdr3_nt: TGTGCCAGCAGTGCCTCTAGCGGGAGTTACGAGCAGTACTTC; clone_size: -; v_call: TRBV27; j_call: TRBJ2-7; d_call: TRBD2
cdr3_aa: CASSEVPHGLGYTF; cdr3_nt: TGTGCCAGCAGTGAAGTGCCCCATGGGCTTGGCTACACCTTC; clone_size: -; v_call: TRBV6-1; j_call: TRBJ1-2; d_call: -
cdr3_aa: CAISDQGSGNQPQHF; cdr3_nt: TGTGCCATCAGTGATCAGGGAAGCGGCAATCAGCCCCAGCATTTT; clone_size: -; v_call: TRBV10-3; j_call: TRBJ1-5; d_call: -
cdr3_aa: CASSLEAGTGSNQPQHF; cdr3_nt: TGCGCCAGCAGCTTGGAGGCAGGGACAGGGAGCAATCAGCCCCAGCATTTT; clone_size: -; v_call: TRBV5-1; j_call: TRBJ1-5; d_call: TRBD1